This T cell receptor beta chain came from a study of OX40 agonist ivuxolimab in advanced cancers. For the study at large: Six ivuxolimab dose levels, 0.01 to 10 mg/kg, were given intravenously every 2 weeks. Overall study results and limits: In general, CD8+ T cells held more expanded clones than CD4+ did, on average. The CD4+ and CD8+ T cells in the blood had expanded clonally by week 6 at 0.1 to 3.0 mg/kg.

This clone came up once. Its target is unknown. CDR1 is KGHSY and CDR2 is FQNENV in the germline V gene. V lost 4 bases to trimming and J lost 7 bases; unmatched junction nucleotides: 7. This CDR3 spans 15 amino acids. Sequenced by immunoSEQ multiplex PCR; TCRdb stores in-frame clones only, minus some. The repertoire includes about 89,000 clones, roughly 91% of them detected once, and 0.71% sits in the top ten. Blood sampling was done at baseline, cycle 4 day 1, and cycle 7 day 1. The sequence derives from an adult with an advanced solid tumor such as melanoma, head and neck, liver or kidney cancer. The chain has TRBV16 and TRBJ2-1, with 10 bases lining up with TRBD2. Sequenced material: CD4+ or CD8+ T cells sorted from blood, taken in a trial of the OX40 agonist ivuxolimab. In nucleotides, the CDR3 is TGTGCCAGCAGCCTCCCACTAGCGGGACGTAATGAGCAGTTCTTC. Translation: CASSLPLAGRNEQFF.